Shown below are 3 T cell receptor beta chains from a single sample sequenced in a study of blood T cell repertoires in COVID-19 (dated by TCRdb to about 2020). Library method: the immunoSEQ multiplex PCR assay. What TCRdb holds here is the immuneACCESS table cut down to in-frame rearrangements. Part of the clones is not present; checked against another copy, under half of the missing clones reflect an unresolved V gene, and the others are unexplained. This sample holds roughly 230,000 clones; approximately 88% were observed only once. The ten largest make up 0.7% of the sample. Sequenced material: peripheral blood. Receptors were obtained from a human donor in a cohort sampled during active COVID-19.

The chain links TRBV4-3 to TRBJ2-7; the match to TRBD1 covers 9 bases. This CDR3 region has 15 residues. Germline CDR1 and CDR2: LGHNA and YSLEER. The ends lost 1 base at V and 3 bases at J; junction bases unmatched: 4. This CDR3 reads CASSQVGTGHYEQYF. In DNA form, the CDR3 reads TGCGCCAGCAGCCAAGTCGGGACAGGGCACTACGAGCAGTACTTC.

The chain carries TRBV6-5 and TRBJ1-4; no clear D gene. Trimming shortened V by 6 bases and J by 10 bases, and 18 bases separated the two germline ends. Germline V gives CDR1 MNHEY, CDR2 SVGAGI. This CDR3 is 14 amino acids long. DNA for the CDR3: TGTGCCAGCAGATCCACCGGGGTGGGGAGAAAACTGTTTTTT. Translation: CASRSTGVGRKLFF.

V gene TRBV11-3 combines with J gene TRBJ2-1, with 8 nucleotides matching TRBD2. This CDR3 comprises 17 residues. The V and J ends lost 0 bases and 1 base, in that order; junction bases with no gene match: 5. Germline V CDR1 and CDR2: SGHNT, YENEEA. In DNA, the CDR3 is TGTGCCAGCAGCTTAGATCTTGGGACTAGTTCCTACAATGAGCAGTTCTTC. Translating it yields CASSLDLGTSSYNEQFF.